A single sample is the source of the 20 T cell receptor beta chains below, sequenced in a study of T cells in tuberculosis. Some clones are missing from TCRdb's copy, which holds only in-frame ones; the method was immunoSEQ multiplex PCR. Counted here are 25,000 to 35,000 clones, nearly 97% occurring once; the ten biggest clones make up 2% to 3%. The sequenced sample was PBMCs. Source of these receptors: a donor between 10 and 29 years old with latent tuberculosis or without tuberculosis infection.

This clone was seen just once. The chain employs TRBV6-6 and TRBJ2-7; no clear D. There are 14 residues in the CDR3. Germline assignment: CDR1 MNHNY and CDR2 SVGAGI (reference sequence). V lost 5 bases and J lost 2, with 13 bases in between. CDR3 loop: CASSQKRIAYEQYF. In DNA form, the CDR3 reads TGTGCCAGCAGTCAAAAGCGTATTGCCTACGAGCAGTACTTC.

V is TRBV13 and J is TRBJ2-5; a weak D match, TRBD2 (5 bases). Looked up from germline, CDR1 is PRHDT and CDR2 is FYEKMQ (reference sequence). The V gene lost 0 bases and the J gene lost 5 bases, with 16 bases spanning the gap. The CDR3 spans 16 residues. The chain's CDR3 is CASSLGPLGGRETQYF. DNA of the CDR3: TGTGCCAGCAGCTTAGGCCCCCTCGGAGGCCGGGAGACCCAGTACTTC.

The chain carries TRBV7-8 and TRBJ1-6, with TRBD1 as a possible D gene (6 bases). The CDR3 is made up of 15 amino acids. Germline V gives CDR1 SGHVS, CDR2 FQNEAQ. V lost 7 bases to trimming and J lost 0 bases, with 10 bases between them. CDR3 amino acids: CASTGQSSYNSPLHF. The CDR3, as DNA: TGTGCCAGCACCGGACAGAGCTCCTATAATTCACCCCTCCACTTT.

This clone showed up just once. V gene TRBV7-8 combines with J gene TRBJ2-1; 9 bases are shared with TRBD2. V shed 5 bases, J shed 5 bases, and the junction held 7 bases outside the gene matches. The CDR3 runs to 15 residues. Germline V gene sequence: CDR1 SGHVS, CDR2 FQNEAQ. The CDR3 coding sequence is TGTGCCAGCAGCACTAAGCGGGAGGAGAACAATGAGCAGTTCTTC. Translation gives CASSTKREENNEQFF.

Concerning this clone itself: This sample also contains other DNA sequences that code for the same CDR3. V usage is TRBV11-3 and J usage is TRBJ2-7; 11 positions match TRBD1. This CDR3 is 15 amino acids long. Germline V gene data show CDR1 as SGHNT and CDR2 as YENEEA. V lost 9 bases to trimming and J lost 7 bases; unmatched junction nucleotides: 14. In DNA form, the CDR3 reads TGTGCCAGTAGCCCCGAGGACAGGGGGCTACGGGAGCAGTACTTC. It yields the protein CASSPEDRGLREQYF.

The rearrangement links TRBV9 to TRBJ2-4; the match to TRBD1 covers 10 bases. The CDR3 length is 15 residues. Germline CDR1 is SGDLS and CDR2 is YYNGEE. V trimming: 3 bases; J trimming: 8 bases; junction bases outside the gene matches: 8. The CDR3 is CASSAGTGVGYIQYF. The CDR3 coding sequence is TGTGCCAGCAGCGCAGGGACAGGGGTTGGATACATTCAGTACTTC.

The J gene is TRBJ1-1, the V gene TRBV6-5; D possibly corresponds to TRBD1 (6 bases). The CDR3 covers 16 residues. Trimming took 0 bases from V and 6 from J, leaving 17 bases between them. Germline V gene data show CDR1 as MNHEY and CDR2 as SVGAGI. Here the CDR3 DNA reads TGTGCCAGCAGTTACTCTCCGAAACAAGGGGGGGCTGAAGCTTTCTTT. This translates into CASSYSPKQGGAEAFF.

The rearrangement joins TRBV28 to TRBJ2-7; 7 nucleotides agree with TRBD2. From germline, CDR1 is MDHEN and CDR2 SYDVKM. The ends lost 6 bases at V and 6 bases at J; junction bases unmatched: 14. This CDR3 spans 15 amino acids. The CDR3 loop reads CASSEAGTMSFEQYF. CDR3 in DNA: TGTGCCAGCAGCGAAGCCGGGACTATGTCTTTCGAGCAGTACTTC.

CDR3 loop: CASSPSSGGTDTQYF. CDR3 nucleotide sequence: TGTGCCAGCTCACCCTCTAGCGGGGGCACAGATACGCAGTATTTT. J is TRBJ2-3 and V is TRBV18; 9 bases align to TRBD2. CDR3 length: 15 residues. The ends lost 3 bases at V and 1 base at J; junction bases unmatched: 2. The germline CDR1 and CDR2 sequences are KGHSH and LQKENI.

The chain links TRBV13 to TRBJ2-5, with 9 bases aligning to TRBD1. CDR3 length equals 15 residues. Losses at the gene ends were 5 bases for V and 0 bases for J; bases not matched to a gene: 4. The germline V gene encodes CDR1 PRHDT and CDR2 FYEKMQ (reference sequence). CDR3 bases: TGTGCCAGCAGCCACAGGGGGCTGAACCAAGAGACCCAGTACTTC. Translating gives CASSHRGLNQETQYF. Supplemented by reference TRBV13 and TRBJ2-5, the full variable domain reads AAGVIQSPRHLIKEKRETATLKCYPIPRHDTVYWYQQGPGQDPQFLISFYEKMQSDKGSIPDRFSAQQFSDYHSELNMSSLELGDSALYFCASSHRGLNQETQYFGPGTRLLVL.

The CDR3 DNA sequence: TGCGCCAGCAGCCTTTCGAGGGGGCTAGCGGGAGGCTTCTCCTACAATGAGCAGTTCTTC. Translating it yields CASSLSRGLAGGFSYNEQFF. The rearrangement joins TRBV4-1 to TRBJ2-1; the match to TRBD2 covers 11 bases. Germline V gives CDR1 MGHRA, CDR2 YSYEKL. The trim removed 4 bases at V and 0 bases at J, leaving 14 bases unmatched. The CDR3 covers 20 residues.

CDR3 sequence: CASRRSTEGSEKLFF. CDR3 sequence (DNA): TGTGCCAGCAGGAGATCGACCGAGGGTAGTGAAAAACTGTTTTTT. The V call is TRBV6-4, the J call TRBJ1-4, with D hard to call. Trimming removed 6 bases from V and 7 bases from J, with 18 bases in between. CDR1 and CDR2 from the germline V gene are MRHNA and SNTAGT. The CDR3 is 15 amino acids.

This chain uses TRBV7-9 with TRBJ1-4, with D possibly matching TRBD1 (5 bases). The germline V gene encodes CDR1 SEHNR and CDR2 FQNEAQ (reference sequence). CDR3 length: 14 amino acids. The germline V and J ends were trimmed by 1 base and 8 bases, with 11 bases remaining between them. This CDR3 reads CASSLGQGSEKLFF. In DNA form, the CDR3 reads TGTGCCAGCAGCTTAGGTCAGGGAAGCGAAAAACTGTTTTTT.

This sequence joins TRBV6-1 and TRBJ1-1; tentative D call: TRBD1 (5 bases). Germline V CDR1 and CDR2: MNHNS, SASEGT. The V end was cut by 8 bases, the J end by 1 base, with 14 bases between. This CDR3 is 14 amino acids long. Written as DNA, the CDR3 is TGTGCCAGCTATCTAACGACAGCGAACACTGAAGCTTTCTTT. This gives the protein CASYLTTANTEAFF.

The rearrangement links TRBV19 to TRBJ2-3, with no clear D. The CDR3 loop spans 13 amino acids. CDR1 LNHDA and CDR2 SQIVND come from the germline V gene (reference sequence). V was clipped by 5 bases and J by 4 bases, with 10 bases between them. The CDR3 DNA follows: TGTGCCAGTAGTGACTGGCCCGCAGATACGCAGTATTTT. Protein: CASSDWPADTQYF. Full variable domain (rest looked up from reference TRBV19 and TRBJ2-3): DGGITQSPKYLFRKEGQNVTLSCEQNLNHDAMYWYRQDPGQGLRLIYYSQIVNDFQKGDIAEGYSVSREKKESFPLTVTSAQKNPTAFYLCASSDWPADTQYFGPGTRLTVL.

The genes are TRBV5-1 and TRBJ1-2; the D gene is possibly TRBD1 (6 bases). V lost 1 base and J 5 bases, leaving 15 bases between the germline ends. Germline V CDR1 and CDR2: SGHRS, YFSETQ. This CDR3 region has 15 residues. DNA for the CDR3: TGCGCCAGCAGCTTGCAGTCAGGGGAGAAGTATGGCTACACCTTC. As protein: CASSLQSGEKYGYTF.

Only one count was recorded for this clone. This sequence joins TRBV28 and TRBJ1-2; 11 bases fit TRBD1. After removal of 5 bases from V and 3 bases from J, the junction contained 8 bases not matched to a gene. Germline V gives CDR1 MDHEN, CDR2 SYDVKM. CDR3 length equals 16 residues. The DNA for the CDR3 is TGTGCCAGCAGTGGACAGGGGGCGCTTCTGGACTATGGCTACACCTTC. Translating gives CASSGQGALLDYGYTF.

The rearrangement uses TRBV4-3 and TRBJ1-2; 8 bases are shared with TRBD1. The CDR3 runs 15 residues. From germline, CDR1 is LGHNA and CDR2 YSLEER. Trimming took 0 bases from V and 5 from J; bases not matched to a gene: 5. This CDR3 is CASSQEAGGRYGYTF. CDR3 nucleotides: TGCGCCAGCAGCCAAGAGGCAGGGGGCAGGTATGGCTACACCTTC.

The chain recombines TRBV28 with TRBJ2-7; 7 nucleotides align to TRBD2. The CDR3 extends over 13 amino acids. The germline V gene has CDR1 MDHEN and CDR2 SYDVKM. V lost 6 bases, J lost 3 bases, and 5 bases stayed unmatched. The CDR3 DNA reads TGTGCCAGCAGGACTAGCAGGTACTACGAGCAGTACTTC. It codes for CASRTSRYYEQYF. Based on the CDR3 plus reference TRBV28 and TRBJ2-7, the full variable domain is DVKVTQSSRYLVKRTGEKVFLECVQDMDHENMFWYRQDPGLGLRLIYFSYDVKMKEKGDIPEGYSVSREKKERFSLILESASTNQTSMYLCASRTSRYYEQYFGPGTRLTVT.

The chain joins TRBV13 to TRBJ2-3, with 7 bases aligning to TRBD1. The V gene's germline CDR1 is PRHDT and CDR2 FYEKMQ (reference sequence). CDR3 length: 16 amino acids. After removal of 4 bases from V and 3 bases from J, the junction contained 10 bases not matched to a gene. CDR3 DNA sequence: TGTGCCAGCAGCTCCGTAGCAGGGGGAAAGACAGATACGCAGTATTTT. Translated: CASSSVAGGKTDTQYF.